What follows describes a single T cell receptor beta chain. These data originate in a study of blood T cell repertoires in COVID-19. At the level of the study: Spain, Italy and the United States supplied samples that represented acute and convalescent COVID-19. T cells, B-cell-depleted T cells, or PBMCs supplied cDNA or gDNA.

The germline V gene has CDR1 SGHTS and CDR2 YDEGEE. Trimming took 4 bases from V and 4 from J; bases not matched to a gene: 17. The CDR3 has 19 amino acids. In the original analysis: Researchers report that nucleated cell counts were estimated from reference gene primer amplification. Repertoires were generated with immunoSEQ multiplex PCR, while TCRdb's copy carries only in-frame clones and drops some. V, J and clone size are taken as reported in that table, and D and trimming were inferred from the DNA itself. The sample shows hundreds of thousands of clones, roughly 88% of them seen only once. The chain uses TRBV5-8 and TRBJ1-6; TRBD1 matches at 7 bases. The sequence was obtained from a human donor in a cohort sampled during active COVID-19. Sequencing input: peripheral blood. The chain's CDR3 is CASSPGGTASLLYNSPLHF. CDR3 bases: TGTGCCAGCAGCCCGGGGGGGACAGCATCCCTGCTATATAATTCACCCCTCCACTTT.